A selection of T cell receptor beta chains follows, all from one sample in a study of glioma-infiltrating T cells after dendritic cell vaccination. Profiling relied on immunoSEQ multiplex PCR, and the TCRdb table lists in-frame clones only, not all of them. The table includes fewer than 85,000 clones, around nine tenths detected once. Sequences were derived from blood, sampled after dendritic cell vaccination. These receptors came from a human donor with glioblastoma. Each CDR3 is given with its conserved first and last residue. Fields, in order: clone size, D gene, CDR3 length, V gene, J gene, CDR3 DNA, CDR3 protein. The D gene is left open where the match is weak. A row's size may be missing; if present it is once, few, many or a size class.

clone size: .; D gene: .; CDR3 length: 14; V gene: TRBV27; J gene: TRBJ1-1; CDR3 DNA: TGTGCCAGCAGTCGTCGCGGGGCGAACACTGAAGCTTTCTTT; CDR3 protein: CASSRRGANTEAFF
clone size: .; D gene: .; CDR3 length: 14; V gene: TRBV6-1; J gene: TRBJ2-7; CDR3 DNA: TGTGCCAGCAGTGCAGGATACCGGACCTACGAGCAGTACTTC; CDR3 protein: CASSAGYRTYEQYF
clone size: .; D gene: TRBD1; CDR3 length: 14; V gene: TRBV5-1; J gene: TRBJ2-5; CDR3 DNA: TGCGCCAGCAGCATCGGGACAGGGCAGGAGACCCAGTACTTC; CDR3 protein: CASSIGTGQETQYF
clone size: .; D gene: .; CDR3 length: 12; V gene: TRBV6-6; J gene: TRBJ2-4; CDR3 DNA: TGTGCCAGCAGTTACTCCGGGGACATTCAGTACTTC; CDR3 protein: CASSYSGDIQYF
clone size: .; D gene: TRBD2; CDR3 length: 15; V gene: TRBV4-2; J gene: TRBJ2-7; CDR3 DNA: TGTGCCAGCAGCCAAGCGGGCGGGAGGGCTTACGAGCAGTACTTC; CDR3 protein: CASSQAGGRAYEQYF
clone size: .; D gene: TRBD1; CDR3 length: 15; V gene: TRBV6-5; J gene: TRBJ2-1; CDR3 DNA: TGTGCCAGCAGGGGACAGGCCCTCGGTTACAATGAGCAGTTCTTC; CDR3 protein: CASRGQALGYNEQFF
clone size: .; D gene: TRBD2; CDR3 length: 15; V gene: TRBV7-9; J gene: TRBJ2-5; CDR3 DNA: TGTGCCAGCAGCCCGGGACTAGCGGGAACAGAGACCCAGTACTTC; CDR3 protein: CASSPGLAGTETQYF
clone size: .; D gene: TRBD1; CDR3 length: 14; V gene: TRBV7-3; J gene: TRBJ1-1; CDR3 DNA: TGTGCCAGCAGTTTTGGACAGGGTGGGACTGAAGCTTTCTTT; CDR3 protein: CASSFGQGGTEAFF
clone size: .; D gene: TRBD1; CDR3 length: 15; V gene: TRBV29-1; J gene: TRBJ2-7; CDR3 DNA: TGCAGCGTTTTCGCCGGGAACAGGGGGCGCGACGAGCAGTACTTC; CDR3 protein: CSVFAGNRGRDEQYF
clone size: .; D gene: .; CDR3 length: 15; V gene: TRBV4-1; J gene: TRBJ2-1; CDR3 DNA: TGCGCCAGCAGCCAAGATCAAGCGGACTACAATGAGCAGTTCTTC; CDR3 protein: CASSQDQADYNEQFF
clone size: .; D gene: .; CDR3 length: 15; V gene: TRBV27; J gene: TRBJ1-1; CDR3 DNA: TGTGCCAGCAGTTTATCGAAGGGGGTATACACTGAAGCTTTCTTT; CDR3 protein: CASSLSKGVYTEAFF
clone size: once; D gene: TRBD2; CDR3 length: 15; V gene: TRBV5-6; J gene: TRBJ2-3; CDR3 DNA: TGTGCCAGCATAGTAGCGGGAGGGGGCACAGATACGCAGTATTTT; CDR3 protein: CASIVAGGGTDTQYF
clone size: .; D gene: .; CDR3 length: 15; V gene: TRBV5-1; J gene: TRBJ1-5; CDR3 DNA: TGCGCCAGCAGCTTGACAGATCCTATCAATCAGCCCCAGCATTTT; CDR3 protein: CASSLTDPINQPQHF
clone size: .; D gene: TRBD2; CDR3 length: 13; V gene: TRBV11-3; J gene: TRBJ2-5; CDR3 DNA: TGTGCCAGCAGCCGGGGGGTCCAAGAGACCCAGTACTTC; CDR3 protein: CASSRGVQETQYF
clone size: .; D gene: TRBD1; CDR3 length: 15; V gene: TRBV2; J gene: TRBJ2-7; CDR3 DNA: TGTGCCAGCCTACCCCCCGGGACAGGACTGTCGGGGCAGTACTTC; CDR3 protein: CASLPPGTGLSGQYF
clone size: .; D gene: TRBD2; CDR3 length: 15; V gene: TRBV28; J gene: TRBJ2-7; CDR3 DNA: TGTGCCAGCAGTTTATCGGGTAGCGGGTCCTACGAGCAGTACTTC; CDR3 protein: CASSLSGSGSYEQYF
clone size: .; D gene: .; CDR3 length: 14; V gene: TRBV5-1; J gene: TRBJ2-1; CDR3 DNA: TGCGCCAGCAGTATGACTGCCGGGAACAATGAGCAGTTCTTC; CDR3 protein: CASSMTAGNNEQFF
clone size: .; D gene: .; CDR3 length: 16; V gene: TRBV11-2; J gene: TRBJ2-3; CDR3 DNA: TGTGCCAGCAGGGACCAGTTGGGGGCTAGCACAGATACGCAGTATTTT; CDR3 protein: CASRDQLGASTDTQYF
clone size: .; D gene: TRBD2; CDR3 length: 16; V gene: TRBV5-4; J gene: TRBJ2-3; CDR3 DNA: TGTGCCAGCAGCTTGGAGGGCGGGAGGGTCCGGGATACGCAGTATTTT; CDR3 protein: CASSLEGGRVRDTQYF
clone size: .; D gene: TRBD2; CDR3 length: 19; V gene: TRBV9; J gene: TRBJ2-1; CDR3 DNA: TGTGCCAGCAGCGTAGCTTTAGGAGGACAAACTAGCGGGCCCATTGAGCAGTTCTTC; CDR3 protein: CASSVALGGQTSGPIEQFF
clone size: .; D gene: .; CDR3 length: 15; V gene: TRBV13; J gene: TRBJ2-2; CDR3 DNA: TGTGCCAGCAGCTCAAGGGGCAGGGGCACCGGGGAGCTGTTTTTT; CDR3 protein: CASSSRGRGTGELFF
clone size: .; D gene: .; CDR3 length: 15; V gene: TRBV5-1; J gene: TRBJ2-3; CDR3 DNA: TGCGCCAGCAGCTTGAACCTCCCTAGCAAAGATACGCAGTATTTT; CDR3 protein: CASSLNLPSKDTQYF
clone size: once; D gene: .; CDR3 length: 15; V gene: TRBV7-9; J gene: TRBJ2-3; CDR3 DNA: TGTGCCAGCAGCTTAAGGCTAGTGCGCACAGATACGCAGTATTTT; CDR3 protein: CASSLRLVRTDTQYF
clone size: once; D gene: TRBD2; CDR3 length: 16; V gene: TRBV7-9; J gene: TRBJ2-1; CDR3 DNA: TGTGCCAGCAGCTTAGCAACTAGCGGGTTGTACAATGAGCAGTTCTTC; CDR3 protein: CASSLATSGLYNEQFF
clone size: .; D gene: TRBD1; CDR3 length: 15; V gene: TRBV6-5; J gene: TRBJ2-2; CDR3 DNA: TGTGCCAGCAGTGCGGGACAGGGTAACACCGGGGAGCTGTTTTTT; CDR3 protein: CASSAGQGNTGELFF
clone size: .; D gene: .; CDR3 length: 14; V gene: TRBV27; J gene: TRBJ2-7; CDR3 DNA: TGTGCCAGCGGTCCCGGGGGGCCCGCCTACGAGCAGTACTTC; CDR3 protein: CASGPGGPAYEQYF
clone size: few; D gene: .; CDR3 length: 13; V gene: TRBV27; J gene: TRBJ1-6; CDR3 DNA: TGTGCCAGCAGTATCGGGATTAATTCACCCCTCCACTTT; CDR3 protein: CASSIGINSPLHF
clone size: .; D gene: .; CDR3 length: 15; V gene: TRBV5-6; J gene: TRBJ2-2; CDR3 DNA: TGTGCCAGCAGCTTGGCAGGCTTTAGAACCGGGGAGCTGTTTTTT; CDR3 protein: CASSLAGFRTGELFF
clone size: .; D gene: .; CDR3 length: 13; V gene: TRBV5-1; J gene: TRBJ2-5; CDR3 DNA: TGCGCCAGCAGCTTGGGCAGGCAGGGGACCCAGTACTTC; CDR3 protein: CASSLGRQGTQYF
clone size: .; D gene: .; CDR3 length: 15; V gene: TRBV7-6; J gene: TRBJ2-3; CDR3 DNA: TGTGCCAGCAGCTTGGGGGCAGGCGGTTCAGATACGCAGTATTTT; CDR3 protein: CASSLGAGGSDTQYF
clone size: .; D gene: .; CDR3 length: 15; V gene: TRBV13; J gene: TRBJ2-3; CDR3 DNA: TGTGCCAGCAGCTTAGTCGGTAGTAGGGGAGATACGCAGTATTTT; CDR3 protein: CASSLVGSRGDTQYF
clone size: .; D gene: .; CDR3 length: 14; V gene: TRBV6-6; J gene: TRBJ2-7; CDR3 DNA: TGTGCCAGCAGTTACTCCACAGGAACCTACGAGCAGTACTTC; CDR3 protein: CASSYSTGTYEQYF
clone size: .; D gene: .; CDR3 length: 14; V gene: TRBV4-1; J gene: TRBJ2-1; CDR3 DNA: TGCGCCAGCAGCCAGACTGTGGACTATATGGAGGAGTTCTTC; CDR3 protein: CASSQTVDYMEEFF
clone size: .; D gene: TRBD1; CDR3 length: 14; V gene: TRBV2; J gene: TRBJ2-3; CDR3 DNA: TGTGCCAGCAGCTCTGGGACAGGGGGCGATACGCAGTATTTT; CDR3 protein: CASSSGTGGDTQYF
clone size: .; D gene: .; CDR3 length: 14; V gene: TRBV19; J gene: TRBJ2-1; CDR3 DNA: TGTGCCAGTAGTATGGGGAGCTCCTACAATGAGCAGTTCTTC; CDR3 protein: CASSMGSSYNEQFF
clone size: .; D gene: .; CDR3 length: 14; V gene: TRBV2; J gene: TRBJ1-3; CDR3 DNA: TGTGCCAGCATTCAGGGCATCTCTGGAAACACCATATATTTT; CDR3 protein: CASIQGISGNTIYF
clone size: .; D gene: .; CDR3 length: 13; V gene: TRBV5-1; J gene: TRBJ1-1; CDR3 DNA: TGCGCCAGCAGCTTCGGGGGAGACACTGAAGCTTTCTTT; CDR3 protein: CASSFGGDTEAFF
clone size: .; D gene: .; CDR3 length: 13; V gene: TRBV6-1; J gene: TRBJ1-3; CDR3 DNA: TGTGCCAGCACTCTTTATACTGGAAACACCATATATTTT; CDR3 protein: CASTLYTGNTIYF
clone size: .; D gene: .; CDR3 length: 13; V gene: TRBV6-1; J gene: TRBJ1-1; CDR3 DNA: TGTGCCAGCAGATACGGCCGGGGCACTGAAGCTTTCTTT; CDR3 protein: CASRYGRGTEAFF
clone size: .; D gene: .; CDR3 length: 12; V gene: TRBV29-1; J gene: TRBJ2-5; CDR3 DNA: TGCAGCGTTGAAGACGGGGAAGAGACCCAGTACTTC; CDR3 protein: CSVEDGEETQYF
clone size: .; D gene: .; CDR3 length: 14; V gene: TRBV5-1; J gene: TRBJ1-1; CDR3 DNA: TGCGCCAGCAGCGGTGGACACCCCCTCGCTGAAGCTTTCTTT; CDR3 protein: CASSGGHPLAEAFF
clone size: .; D gene: .; CDR3 length: 14; V gene: TRBV19; J gene: TRBJ1-5; CDR3 DNA: TGTGCCAGTAGTATGGTACAGGCGAATCAGCCCCAGCATTTT; CDR3 protein: CASSMVQANQPQHF
clone size: .; D gene: .; CDR3 length: 15; V gene: TRBV9; J gene: TRBJ2-7; CDR3 DNA: TGTGCCAGCAGCGTAGGTGGCGGGTACTCCTACGAGCAGTACTTC; CDR3 protein: CASSVGGGYSYEQYF
clone size: .; D gene: .; CDR3 length: 14; V gene: TRBV15; J gene: TRBJ1-6; CDR3 DNA: TGTGCCACCAGCAGAGTCTACGGGGATTCACCCCTCCACTTT; CDR3 protein: CATSRVYGDSPLHF
clone size: .; D gene: .; CDR3 length: 14; V gene: TRBV5-1; J gene: TRBJ1-4; CDR3 DNA: TGCGCCAGCAGCTTGGGGGGGGTTAATGAAAAACTGTTTTTT; CDR3 protein: CASSLGGVNEKLFF
clone size: .; D gene: .; CDR3 length: 13; V gene: TRBV27; J gene: TRBJ1-1; CDR3 DNA: TGTGCCAGCAGTTTCGGGGTTTGGACTGAAGCTTTCTTT; CDR3 protein: CASSFGVWTEAFF
clone size: .; D gene: TRBD2; CDR3 length: 16; V gene: TRBV11-1; J gene: TRBJ2-3; CDR3 DNA: TGTGCCAGCAGCTTGCTAGCGGGGGGGCTTTTAGATACGCAGTATTTT; CDR3 protein: CASSLLAGGLLDTQYF
clone size: .; D gene: .; CDR3 length: 15; V gene: TRBV7-9; J gene: TRBJ1-4; CDR3 DNA: TGTGCCAGCAGCCGCATGGGGGGACCTAATGAAAAACTGTTTTTT; CDR3 protein: CASSRMGGPNEKLFF
clone size: .; D gene: .; CDR3 length: 13; V gene: TRBV6-1; J gene: TRBJ1-2; CDR3 DNA: TGTGCCAGCAGTGTACAGGGTTTCAAGGGCCACACCTTC; CDR3 protein: CASSVQGFKGHTF
clone size: .; D gene: .; CDR3 length: 14; V gene: TRBV19; J gene: TRBJ1-1; CDR3 DNA: TGTGCCAGTAGTAACAGGGCCCAGAACACTGAAGCTTTCTTT; CDR3 protein: CASSNRAQNTEAFF
clone size: .; D gene: .; CDR3 length: 16; V gene: TRBV7-6; J gene: TRBJ2-2; CDR3 DNA: TGTGCCAGCAGCACTTCGGGCAGGGTAAACACCGGGGAGCTGTTTTTT; CDR3 protein: CASSTSGRVNTGELFF
clone size: once; D gene: TRBD1; CDR3 length: 14; V gene: TRBV28; J gene: TRBJ1-4; CDR3 DNA: TGTGCCAGCAGCCGGACAGGGGGCGATGAAAAACTGTTTTTT; CDR3 protein: CASSRTGGDEKLFF
clone size: .; D gene: TRBD1; CDR3 length: 15; V gene: TRBV5-1; J gene: TRBJ1-3; CDR3 DNA: TGCGCCAGCAGCCCGCAGGGGGCGGCTGGAAACACCATATATTTT; CDR3 protein: CASSPQGAAGNTIYF
clone size: .; D gene: TRBD2; CDR3 length: 16; V gene: TRBV5-5; J gene: TRBJ2-7; CDR3 DNA: TGTGCCAGCAGCTCGGGACTAGCGGGGGGGCCCTACGAGCAGTACTTC; CDR3 protein: CASSSGLAGGPYEQYF
clone size: .; D gene: TRBD1; CDR3 length: 14; V gene: TRBV18; J gene: TRBJ1-1; CDR3 DNA: TGTGCCAGCTCACCGGGACAGAAGAACACTGAAGCTTTCTTT; CDR3 protein: CASSPGQKNTEAFF
clone size: .; D gene: TRBD1; CDR3 length: 14; V gene: TRBV29-1; J gene: TRBJ2-1; CDR3 DNA: TGCAGGGTAACAGGGGCGAGCTCCTACAATGAGCAGTTCTTC; CDR3 protein: CRVTGASSYNEQFF
clone size: .; D gene: .; CDR3 length: 17; V gene: TRBV27; J gene: TRBJ1-5; CDR3 DNA: TGTGCCAGCAGTACAACAGGCCCCTGGATGCCGATGCAGCCCCAGCATTTT; CDR3 protein: CASSTTGPWMPMQPQHF
clone size: .; D gene: .; CDR3 length: 14; V gene: TRBV7-2; J gene: TRBJ2-7; CDR3 DNA: TGTGCCAGCAGCCCCGGGACTTACTACTACGAGCAGTACTTC; CDR3 protein: CASSPGTYYYEQYF
clone size: .; D gene: .; CDR3 length: 13; V gene: TRBV14; J gene: TRBJ2-1; CDR3 DNA: TGTGCCAGCAGCCAAGTAATAGGGGATGAGCAGTTCTTC; CDR3 protein: CASSQVIGDEQFF